This T cell receptor beta chain was obtained from a study of T cell responses to AZD1222 COVID-19 vaccine. Whole-study results and caveats: Donors were chiefly white British, with a greater number of females, and clonal diversity was perhaps underestimated. Following two doses of AZD1222, Spike-specific TCR breadth and depth rose.

Germline V gene lookup returns CDR1 MNHEY and CDR2 SMNVEV (reference sequence). The V and J ends lost 2 bases and 5 bases, in that order; junction bases with no gene match: 4. The CDR3 runs 15 residues. Assay: immunoSEQ multiplex PCR; the TCRdb copy retains only in-frame clones and omits some. The sample lists tens of thousands of clones; around 88% were seen once. Comment on this clone: The antigen is undetermined.

Sample: peripheral blood, taken on day 0 of AZD1222 vaccination. This chain joins TRBV27 and TRBJ1-2; 11 bases map to TRBD1. This clonotype originated in an adult in good health. The CDR3 DNA reads TGTGCCAGCAGTTTAAAGGGGACAGGGGGTTATGGCTACACCTTC. Protein: CASSLKGTGGYGYTF.